The 32 T cell receptor beta chains given below trace back to one sample, sequenced in a study of blood T cell repertoires in COVID-19. Generated by immunoSEQ multiplex PCR, the TCRdb table keeps only in-frame clones and is missing some. The sample holds roughly 45,000 clones, just over 85% seen once. The sample taken for sequencing was peripheral blood. These receptors all stem from a woman older than 75 with COVID-19, enrolled during active disease.

The rearrangement links TRBV7-2 to TRBJ2-4; the match to TRBD2 covers 7 bases. V gave up 5 bases and J gave up 0 bases; unmatched junction bases: 7. The CDR3 is 16 residues long. CDR1 is SGHTA and CDR2 is FQGNSA in the germline V gene. CDR3 nucleotides: TGTGCCAGCAGCCCCTCTAGCGGATTAGCCAAAAACATTCAGTACTTC. It translates to CASSPSSGLAKNIQYF.

The chain combines TRBV11-2 with TRBJ1-4; 9 nucleotides line up with TRBD1. V lost 2 bases and J lost 10; bases outside the gene matches: 14. Germline V lookup: CDR1 SGHAT, CDR2 FQNNGV. The CDR3 is 17 amino acids. CDR3 region: CASSLSLMDRGGSKLFF. CDR3 DNA: TGTGCCAGCAGCTTATCGCTCATGGACAGGGGAGGATCAAAACTGTTTTTT.

This clone was observed a handful of times. The chain combines TRBV28 with TRBJ2-3, with a weak D call TRBD1 (6 bases). CDR3 size: 11 residues. V lost 11 bases and J 6 bases, leaving 12 bases between the germline ends. Germline CDR1 reads MDHEN; CDR2 reads SYDVKM. The CDR3 is CASRGWDTQYF. The CDR3 DNA sequence: TGTGCCTCCAGGGGATGGGATACGCAGTATTTT.

The rearrangement uses TRBV3-1 (or the pseudogene TRBV3-2) and TRBJ2-7, with 8 nucleotides matching TRBD2. CDR1 and CDR2 (germline): LGHDT, YNNKEL (reference sequence). After removal of 2 bases from V and 0 bases from J, the junction contained 3 bases not matched to a gene. The CDR3 is 15 amino acids. The DNA of the CDR3 is TGTGCCAGCAGCCAATTAGCGGGGAGCTCCTACGAGCAGTACTTC. Encoded protein: CASSQLAGSSYEQYF.

The V and J genes are TRBV27 and TRBJ1-4; a possible D gene is TRBD1 (6 bases). Germline CDR1 reads MNHEY; CDR2 reads SMNVEV (reference sequence). The CDR3 is made up of 17 amino acids. V lost 6 bases to trimming and J lost 2 bases, with 19 bases between them. The CDR3 is CASSYRQGPLTNEKLFF. CDR3 DNA: TGTGCCAGCAGCTACAGGCAGGGGCCTTTGACTAATGAAAAACTGTTTTTT.

This clone appeared once. The rearrangement links TRBV13 to TRBJ1-3, with a weak D call TRBD1 (5 bases). Germline V CDR1 and CDR2: PRHDT, FYEKMQ (reference sequence). The V and J ends lost 5 bases and 4 bases respectively, with 18 bases between them. The CDR3 is made up of 16 amino acids. CDR3 nucleotide sequence: TGTGCCAGCAGCCGATGGGGGGGACTTTCCGGAAACACCATATATTTT. Its translation: CASSRWGGLSGNTIYF.

The chain couples TRBV7-2 to TRBJ2-3, with 11 bases identical to TRBD2. This CDR3 spans 19 amino acids. With 5 bases clipped from V and 4 bases from J, the junction kept 17 bases outside the gene matches. CDR1 is SGHTA, CDR2 FQGNSA, per germline. The CDR3 is CASSPQGSGRALGSDTQYF. The CDR3 region has the DNA TGTGCCAGCAGCCCCCAGGGTAGCGGGAGGGCCCTTGGATCAGATACGCAGTATTTT.

The chain is built from TRBV3-1 (or the pseudogene TRBV3-2) and TRBJ2-7; 9 nucleotides match TRBD2. V trimming: 4 bases; J trimming: 0 bases; junction bases outside the gene matches: 4. Per the germline V gene, CDR1 is LGHDT and CDR2 is YNNKEL (reference sequence). This CDR3 has 15 residues. CDR3 amino acids: CASSRGTSHSYEQYF. The CDR3 region has the DNA TGTGCCAGCAGCCGCGGGACTAGCCACTCCTACGAGCAGTACTTC.

The genes are TRBV7-8 and TRBJ1-2, with no clear D. The germline V and J ends were trimmed by 1 base and 5 bases, with 14 bases remaining between them. The CDR3 covers 15 residues. Germline lookup yields CDR1 SGHVS and CDR2 FQNEAQ. CDR3 coding DNA: TGTGCCAGCAGCTTAGACGGACTCAGTGTTTATGGCTACACCTTC. Residues: CASSLDGLSVYGYTF. Filled out from reference TRBV7-8 and TRBJ1-2, the complete variable domain reads GAGVSQSPRYKVAKRGQDVALRCDPISGHVSLFWYQQALGQGPEFLTYFQNEAQLDKSGLPSDRFFAERPEGSVSTLKIQRTQQEDSAVYLCASSLDGLSVYGYTFGSGTRLTVV.

V gene TRBV5-6 combines with J gene TRBJ1-2; 10 nucleotides line up with TRBD1. The J segment lost 5 bases and the V segment lost 2 bases, leaving 6 bases of the junction unmatched. The CDR3 has 15 residues. Germline-derived CDR1 and CDR2 are SGHDT and YYEEEE. DNA of the CDR3: TGTGCCAGCAGCTTAGACAGGGGGCAAGGGTATGGCTACACCTTC. It codes for CASSLDRGQGYGYTF.

The rearrangement joins TRBV29-1 to TRBJ1-2; D is possibly TRBD1 (5 bases). Trimming pared 7 bases from V and 4 bases from J, leaving 16 bases between. The CDR3 length is 13 residues. CDR1 is SQVTM, CDR2 ANQGSEA, per germline. The CDR3, as DNA: TGCAGCGCCTCCCCGGGGGGAATCTATGGCTACACCTTC. Amino acid sequence: CSASPGGIYGYTF.

The rearrangement uses TRBV19 and TRBJ2-1; D unclear. Germline values: CDR1 LNHDA, CDR2 SQIVND (reference sequence). Trimming shortened V by 5 bases and J by 0 bases, and 11 bases separated the two germline ends. The CDR3 is made up of 15 amino acids. The CDR3: CASSDDRSSYNEQFF. The CDR3 bases are TGTGCCAGTAGTGACGACCGGAGCTCCTACAATGAGCAGTTCTTC.

V is TRBV25-1 and J is TRBJ1-1; a weak D match, TRBD1 (5 bases). The CDR3 extends over 16 amino acids. V was cut by 2 bases and J by 4 bases, with 17 bases left in between. The germline CDR1 and CDR2 sequences are MGHDK and SYGVNS. The CDR3 sequence is CASSEGWGSPSTEAFF. In DNA, the CDR3 is TGTGCCAGCAGTGAAGGTTGGGGCAGCCCGTCCACTGAAGCTTTCTTT. Based on the CDR3 plus reference TRBV25-1 and TRBJ1-1, the full variable domain is EADIYQTPRYLVIGTGKKITLECSQTMGHDKMYWYQQDPGMELHLIHYSYGVNSTEKGDLSSESTVSRIRTEHFPLTLESARPSHTSQYLCASSEGWGSPSTEAFFGQGTRLTVV.

The V call is TRBV7-3, the J call TRBJ2-2, with 8 positions matching TRBD1. Germline-derived CDR1 and CDR2 are SGHTA and FQGTGA. The CDR3 is 15 residues long. The V gene end was trimmed by 7 bases and the J gene end by 6 bases; junction bases not matched to a gene: 10. The DNA for the CDR3 is TGTGCCAGCACCCTGGACAGGGTTGGGGCCGGGGAGCTGTTTTTT. Translating it yields CASTLDRVGAGELFF.

This clone was counted between two and nine times. V gene TRBV4-2 combines with J gene TRBJ2-6; 8 nucleotides match TRBD1. CDR3 length: 17 residues. CDR1 and CDR2 from the germline V gene are LGHNA and YNFKEQ. V lost 5 bases, J lost 0 bases, and 6 bases stayed unmatched. The CDR3 DNA reads TGTGCCAGCAGCGGGGGACAGGTTAGCTCTGGGGCCAACGTCCTGACTTTC. This codes for CASSGGQVSSGANVLTF.

The rearrangement links TRBV7-3 to TRBJ1-1, with TRBD1 matching 10 bases. Germline-derived CDR1 and CDR2 are SGHTA and FQGTGA. Trimming took 0 bases from V and 4 from J; bases not matched to a gene: 2. There are 15 residues in the CDR3. The DNA of the CDR3 is TGTGCCAGCAGCTTAACGGGGACAGGGGCCACTGAAGCTTTCTTT. Protein sequence: CASSLTGTGATEAFF.

CDR3 nucleotides: TGTGCCAGTAGTATCCACGCGGTGACCTACGAGCAGTACTTC. This codes for CASSIHAVTYEQYF. V is TRBV19 and J is TRBJ2-7; D not resolved. V was trimmed by 3 bases and J by 2 bases, leaving 11 bases between them. There are 14 residues in the CDR3. Germline CDR1 LNHDA, CDR2 SQIVND (reference sequence).

The gene calls are TRBV3-1 (or the pseudogene TRBV3-2) and TRBJ2-7; 9 nucleotides match TRBD1. Germline V gives CDR1 LGHDT, CDR2 YNNKEL (reference sequence). V shed 5 bases and J 1 base; nucleotides not matched to a gene: 0. CDR3 length equals 13 residues. Written as DNA, the CDR3 is TGTGCCAGCAGCGGACAGGGGTCCTACGAGCAGTACTTC. Translation gives CASSGQGSYEQYF.

The chain uses TRBV24-1 and TRBJ2-1; 10 bases are shared with TRBD1. Trimming removed 4 bases from V and 4 bases from J; junction bases left unmatched: 3. Germline V lookup: CDR1 KGHDR, CDR2 SFDVKD. The CDR3 length is 15 residues. CDR3 nucleotides: TGTGCCACCAGTGACCAGGGACAGGGGTACAATGAGCAGTTCTTC. It specifies CATSDQGQGYNEQFF.

The V gene is TRBV7-9, the J gene TRBJ2-5, with D perhaps matching TRBD2 (6 bases). V gave up 3 bases and J gave up 4 bases, with 15 bases separating them. CDR1 and CDR2 from the germline V gene are SEHNR and FQNEAQ (reference sequence). CDR3 length equals 15 residues. The CDR3 spells CASSFLGRGGETQYF. The DNA of the CDR3 is TGTGCCAGCAGCTTTTTGGGGCGGGGCGGAGAGACCCAGTACTTC.

The chain links TRBV5-1 to TRBJ2-3; 11 positions agree with TRBD2. Trimming took 2 bases from V and 5 from J; bases not matched to a gene: 7. CDR3 length: 16 amino acids. CDR1 and CDR2 (germline): SGHRS, YFSETQ. CDR3 in amino acids: CASSLSSGRVRDTQYF. The CDR3 bases are TGCGCCAGCAGCTTAAGTAGCGGGAGGGTGAGAGATACGCAGTATTTT.

This sequence joins TRBV6-5 and TRBJ1-6; 9 bases fit TRBD1. Germline V gene sequence: CDR1 MNHEY, CDR2 SVGAGI. Trimming at V came to 6 bases and at J to 7 bases, leaving 4 bases not matched to a gene. This CDR3 is built from 14 residues. The DNA of the CDR3 is TGTGCCAGCAGCCCGGACAGGGGAAATTCACCCCTCCACTTT. This encodes CASSPDRGNSPLHF.

This clone was recorded a few times. The chain employs TRBV13 and TRBJ2-7; TRBD1 matches 11 bases. CDR1 is PRHDT and CDR2 is FYEKMQ in the germline V gene (reference sequence). Trimming cost V 5 bases and J 5 bases; bases outside gene matches: 5. There are 14 residues in the CDR3. The CDR3 loop is CASSDRDRGDEQYF. The CDR3 region has the DNA TGTGCCAGCAGCGACCGGGACAGGGGGGACGAGCAGTACTTC.

This clone has only one observation. The V gene is TRBV28, the J gene TRBJ2-7; D may be TRBD1 (5 bases). The CDR3 contains 11 residues. Deletions cut 6 bases from V and 3 bases from J, with 6 bases between. The germline CDR1 and CDR2 sequences are MDHEN and SYDVKM. CDR3 loop: CASRGVYEQYF. The CDR3 DNA reads as TGTGCCAGCAGAGGGGTCTACGAGCAGTACTTC.

V and J are TRBV18 and TRBJ2-5; 10 bases are shared with TRBD2. Trimming removed 1 base from V and 7 bases from J; junction bases left unmatched: 6. The length of the CDR3 is 15 residues. The V gene's germline CDR1 is KGHSH and CDR2 LQKENI. The CDR3 region is CASSPLTSGDGTQYF. For the CDR3, the DNA is TGTGCCAGCTCACCACTAACTAGCGGGGACGGGACCCAGTACTTC.

V and J are TRBV10-2 and TRBJ2-5, with 8 bases that match TRBD1. V was clipped by 5 bases and J by 3 bases; unmatched bases: 2. In germline, CDR1 is WSHSY, CDR2 SAAADI. This CDR3 region has 13 residues. The CDR3 sequence: CASSTGGEETQYF. The CDR3 region has the DNA TGCGCCAGCAGTACAGGGGGTGAAGAGACCCAGTACTTC.

The chain combines TRBV15 with TRBJ1-2; 10 bases map to TRBD1. The germline gives CDR1 LNHNV, CDR2 YYDKDF (reference sequence). The CDR3 covers 19 residues. J lost 3 bases, V lost 0 bases, and 13 bases had no gene match. The CDR3 DNA sequence: TGTGCCACCAGCAGAGATTATGTATCCGGACAGGGGGACCACTATGGCTACACCTTC. Protein product: CATSRDYVSGQGDHYGYTF.

The V and J genes are TRBV19 and TRBJ1-3; the D gene is possibly TRBD1 (6 bases). Per the germline V gene, CDR1 is LNHDA and CDR2 is SQIVND (reference sequence). This CDR3 spans 15 amino acids. Trimming took off 3 bases at V and 4 bases at J, with 13 bases between the two ends. The CDR3 sequence: CASSIVGARGNTIYF. The CDR3 region has the DNA TGTGCCAGTAGTATTGTGGGGGCGAGAGGAAACACCATATATTTT.

The gene calls are TRBV10-3 and TRBJ1-1; D gene ambiguous. The germline CDR1 and CDR2 sequences are ENHRY and SYGVKD. The V and J ends lost 4 bases and 1 base respectively, with 7 bases between them. The CDR3 is 13 amino acids. In DNA form, the CDR3 reads TGTGCCATCAGTGTCGGTTGGAACACTGAAGCTTTCTTT. It is translated as CAISVGWNTEAFF.

The V call is TRBV5-1, the J call TRBJ2-1; 8 bases are a match to TRBD1. Per germline, CDR1 SGHRS and CDR2 YFSETQ. The CDR3 consists of 15 residues. J was trimmed by 3 bases and V by 5 bases; bases with no gene match: 7. The CDR3 region is CASSKGTGGYNEQFF. In DNA, the CDR3 is TGCGCCAGCAGTAAGGGCACAGGGGGCTACAATGAGCAGTTCTTC. The entire variable domain, with the rest obtained from reference TRBV5-1 and TRBJ2-1, is as follows: KAGVTQTPRYLIKTRGQQVTLSCSPISGHRSVSWYQQTPGQGLQFLFEYFSETQRNKGNFPGRFSGRQFSNSRSEMNVSTLELGDSALYLCASSKGTGGYNEQFFGPGTRLTVL.

The gene calls are TRBV27 and TRBJ1-4; D is unclear. Trimming took off 7 bases at V and 6 bases at J, with 12 bases between the two ends. Germline CDR1 is MNHEY and CDR2 is SMNVEV (reference sequence). The CDR3 contains 13 residues. The CDR3 sequence: CASKRTEDEKLFF. The CDR3 nucleotides are TGTGCCAGCAAAAGAACGGAGGATGAAAAACTGTTTTTT.

The V gene is TRBV5-5, the J gene TRBJ2-1; 9 bases map to TRBD2. CDR3 length: 15 residues. Looked up from germline, CDR1 is SGHKS and CDR2 is YYEKEE (reference sequence). The trim removed 0 bases at V and 7 bases at J, leaving 5 bases unmatched. Here the CDR3 DNA reads TGTGCCAGCAGCTTGGATGGGCTAGCGGGGAATGAGCAGTTCTTC. This translates into CASSLDGLAGNEQFF.